The 15 T cell receptor beta chains below come from one sample, sequenced in a study of cytomegalovirus exposure and HLA in healthy donors. The primer mix had 60 Vbeta and 13 Jbeta primers. Data came from immunoSEQ multiplex PCR; TCRdb stores just in-frame clones and leaves some out. This sample yields around 98,000 clones, of which 79% are seen a single time; 3.8% belongs to the top ten. Sequences were obtained from PBMCs. The receptors derive from a woman in her 40s in good health and CMV-seronegative.

V and J are TRBV6-1 and TRBJ2-1, with D possibly matching TRBD2 (5 bases). The germline CDR1 and CDR2 sequences are MNHNS and SASEGT. V was trimmed by 6 bases and J by 3 bases, leaving 12 bases between them. The CDR3 is 14 residues long. The CDR3 is CASRWGVDYNEQFF. CDR3 bases: TGTGCCAGCAGGTGGGGAGTGGACTACAATGAGCAGTTCTTC.

The V gene is TRBV27, the J gene TRBJ1-5; perhaps TRBD1 as D (5 bases). The length of the CDR3 is 16 residues. V was trimmed by 0 bases and J by 0 bases, leaving 9 bases between them. Germline V gene lookup returns CDR1 MNHEY and CDR2 SMNVEV (reference sequence). In DNA, the CDR3 is TGTGCCAGCAGTTTATCATATCAGGGTAGCAATCAGCCCCAGCATTTT. Protein: CASSLSYQGSNQPQHF.

The chain uses TRBV7-8 and TRBJ1-1; 8 bases fit TRBD1. Per the germline V gene, CDR1 is SGHVS and CDR2 is FQNEAQ. V shed 2 bases and J 0 bases; nucleotides not matched to a gene: 5. This CDR3 has 16 residues. The chain's CDR3 is CASSLQGAVVNTEAFF. Written as DNA, the CDR3 is TGTGCCAGCAGCTTACAGGGGGCGGTGGTGAACACTGAAGCTTTCTTT.

This clone was seen more than once but under ten times. The chain employs TRBV6-1 and TRBJ2-3, with D unclear. This CDR3 has 12 residues. V was pared by 5 bases and J by 8 bases, with 11 bases between. CDR1 MNHNS and CDR2 SASEGT come from the germline V gene. The CDR3: CASSNALGTQYF. In DNA, the CDR3 is TGTGCCAGCAGTAACGCACTTGGTACGCAGTATTTT.

The V gene is TRBV28, the J gene TRBJ2-7; D may be TRBD2 (5 bases). CDR3 length equals 13 residues. Germline CDR1 is MDHEN and CDR2 is SYDVKM. Trimming stripped 5 bases from V and 0 bases from J, with 8 bases between. The CDR3 here is CASSHRGSYEQYF. CDR3 sequence (DNA): TGTGCCAGCAGTCACCGGGGCTCCTACGAGCAGTACTTC.

This clone was observed a single time. This chain uses TRBV6-1 with TRBJ1-2; possibly TRBD1 for D (5 bases). V dropped 7 bases and J dropped 7 bases, with 13 bases sitting between them. This CDR3 is 12 amino acids long. Per germline, CDR1 MNHNS and CDR2 SASEGT. CDR3 in amino acids: CASNQGGAGYTF. The CDR3 bases are TGTGCCAGCAACCAGGGTGGCGCTGGCTACACCTTC.

The chain joins TRBV30 to TRBJ1-3, with D maybe TRBD1 (5 bases). The CDR3 has 11 amino acids. CDR1 is GTSNPN, CDR2 SVGIG, per germline (reference sequence). The ends were cut back, 7 bases at V and 3 bases at J, with 7 bases in the middle. The CDR3 protein is CALTVGNTIYF. The DNA of the CDR3 is TGTGCCTTGACAGTTGGAAACACCATATATTTT.

The chain has TRBV6-1 and TRBJ1-1; D is possibly TRBD1 (5 bases). CDR1 MNHNS and CDR2 SASEGT come from the germline V gene. This CDR3 spans 13 amino acids. Trimming took off 6 bases at V and 1 base at J, with 9 bases between the two ends. This chain's CDR3 is CASSADRNTEAFF. The CDR3 DNA is TGTGCCAGCAGCGCCGACAGGAACACTGAAGCTTTCTTT.

This clone was detected only once. This sequence joins TRBV6-1 and TRBJ1-6, with 8 bases fitting TRBD1. The CDR3 is 15 amino acids. CDR1 is MNHNS, CDR2 SASEGT, per germline. V trimming: 7 bases; J trimming: 11 bases; junction bases outside the gene matches: 13. The CDR3 DNA reads TGTGCCAGCACCGGACAGGGCCCCGCCTTTACACCCCTCCACTTT. Its protein product is CASTGQGPAFTPLHF.

The DNA of the CDR3 is TGTGCCTGGGGGACAGGGAGCTATGGCTACACCTTC. Encoded protein: CAWGTGSYGYTF. The chain carries TRBV30 and TRBJ1-2; 9 bases agree with TRBD1. The CDR3 contains 12 residues. Germline-derived CDR1 and CDR2 are GTSNPN and SVGIG (reference sequence). Losses at the gene ends were 5 bases for V and 4 bases for J; bases not matched to a gene: 2.

The J gene is TRBJ1-5, the V gene TRBV30, with D hard to call. Looked up from germline, CDR1 is GTSNPN and CDR2 is SVGIG (reference sequence). V lost 3 bases and J 6 bases, leaving 15 bases between the germline ends. The CDR3 covers 14 residues. This CDR3 is CAWRGPAAGQPQHF. For the CDR3, the DNA is TGTGCCTGGAGAGGGCCGGCTGCGGGTCAGCCCCAGCATTTT. The full variable domain, with the rest looked up from reference TRBV30 and TRBJ1-5, is SQTIHQWPATLVQPVGSPLSLECTVEGTSNPNLYWYRQAAGRGLQLLFYSVGIGQISSEVPQNLSASRPQDRQFILSSKKLLLSDSGFYLCAWRGPAAGQPQHFGDGTRLSIL.

The chain joins TRBV5-4 to TRBJ1-2, with TRBD1 as a possible D gene (6 bases). CDR1 and CDR2 (germline): SGHNT, YYREEE (reference sequence). The length of the CDR3 is 13 residues. V was clipped by 2 bases and J by 2 bases, with 7 bases between them. In nucleotides, the CDR3 is TGTGCCAGCAGCTTAAGGGGGAACTATGGCTACACCTTC. It codes for CASSLRGNYGYTF.

The rearrangement links TRBV4-3 to TRBJ2-3, with D maybe TRBD2 (6 bases). CDR1 LGHNA and CDR2 YSLEER come from the germline V gene. With 0 bases removed from V and 6 bases from J, the gap between germline ends came to 13 bases. This CDR3 spans 15 amino acids. As DNA, the CDR3 is TGCGCCAGCAGCCAAGATGGGGGGTATTGGGATACGCAGTATTTT. Translating it yields CASSQDGGYWDTQYF.

J is TRBJ2-2 and V is TRBV5-1, with 8 positions matching TRBD1. The CDR3 sequence is 15 residues long. The trim removed 3 bases at V and 1 base at J, leaving 2 bases unmatched. Germline V gives CDR1 SGHRS, CDR2 YFSETQ. The CDR3 DNA follows: TGCGCCAGCAGCTGGACAGGGCAGAACACCGGGGAGCTGTTTTTT. This gives the protein CASSWTGQNTGELFF.

The chain couples TRBV4-1 to TRBJ2-5, with D possibly TRBD1 on 7 matching bases. V gave up 3 bases and J gave up 2 bases, with 19 bases separating them. CDR1 is MGHRA, CDR2 YSYEKL, per germline. There are 17 residues in the CDR3. CDR3 residues: CASSQGARETGQETQYF. The CDR3 DNA reads as TGCGCCAGCAGCCAGGGGGCCCGGGAGACAGGGCAAGAGACCCAGTACTTC.